Below are 32 T cell receptor beta chains sequenced from a single sample in a study of control samples from healthy donors and cancer patients. This table comes from immunoSEQ multiplex PCR, and its TCRdb copy is limited to in-frame clones, with some not included. The sample consists of some 130,000 clones, 80% to 95% of them appearing once. Sequencing was done on a sample of blood. The receptors were gathered from a man between 18 and 29 years old in good health.

The rearrangement joins TRBV18 to TRBJ1-2; 8 bases match TRBD1. The CDR3 length is 14 residues. V was pared by 4 bases and J by 3 bases, with 4 bases of the junction left unmatched. The germline CDR1 and CDR2 sequences are KGHSH and LQKENI. CDR3: CASSLTGQDYGYTF. CDR3 in DNA: TGTGCCAGCTCACTTACGGGACAGGACTATGGCTACACCTTC. Variable domain in full (rest from reference TRBV18 and TRBJ1-2): NAGVMQNPRHLVRRRGQEARLRCSPMKGHSHVYWYRQLPEEGLKFMVYLQKENIIDESGMPKERFSAEFPKEGPSILRIQQVVRGDSAAYFCASSLTGQDYGYTFGSGTRLTVV.

V is TRBV2 and J is TRBJ2-7, with 7 bases fitting TRBD2. V trimming: 6 bases; J trimming: 6 bases; junction bases outside the gene matches: 8. Germline V lookup: CDR1 SNHLY, CDR2 FYNNEI. The CDR3 is 13 amino acids. The CDR3 DNA reads as TGTGCCAGCAGGCTCACACCGGGGGGCGAGCAGTACTTC. This encodes CASRLTPGGEQYF.

The chain joins TRBV5-5 to TRBJ1-2; D gene uncertain. V was clipped by 0 bases and J by 3 bases, with 6 bases between them. This CDR3 is built from 13 residues. Germline CDR1 and CDR2: SGHKS and YYEKEE (reference sequence). The CDR3 coding sequence is TGTGCCAGCAGCTTGGTTGAGGACTATGGCTACACCTTC. Protein sequence: CASSLVEDYGYTF.

The chain combines TRBV2 with TRBJ1-5, with 9 bases identical to TRBD1. The V and J ends lost 5 bases and 1 base, in that order; junction bases with no gene match: 6. Germline assignment: CDR1 SNHLY and CDR2 FYNNEI. This CDR3 comprises 16 residues. CDR3 sequence: CASSPQGARSNQPQHF. DNA for the CDR3: TGTGCCAGCAGTCCACAGGGGGCCAGGAGCAATCAGCCCCAGCATTTT.

The table lists this clone with a few counts. The V call is TRBV2, the J call TRBJ2-6; D call uncertain. V gave up 10 bases and J gave up 0 bases, with 13 bases separating them. Germline V CDR1 and CDR2: SNHLY, FYNNEI. This CDR3 has 15 residues. The CDR3 reads CATGPMISGANVLTF. CDR3 sequence (DNA): TGTGCCACAGGACCAATGATCTCTGGGGCCAACGTCCTGACTTTC. The entire variable domain, with the rest obtained from reference TRBV2 and TRBJ2-6, is as follows: EPEVTQTPSHQVTQMGQEVILRCVPISNHLYFYWYRQILGQKVEFLVSFYNNEISEKSEIFDDQFSVERPDGSNFTLKIRSTKLEDSAMYFCATGPMISGANVLTFGAGSRLTVL.

This clone was observed a single time. Sequence at one end of the junction differs from germline and may be a read error. The V call is TRBV5-4, the J call TRBJ2-1; no definite D call. CDR3 length: 11 amino acids. The germline CDR1 and CDR2 sequences are SGHNT and YYREEE (reference sequence). The CDR3 DNA sequence: TGTGCCAGCAGCTCATCGGTATCTAGGATCTTC. Residues: CASSSSVSRIF.

The chain is built from TRBV10-3 and TRBJ2-1, with D tentatively TRBD2 (7 bases). Germline V gene lookup returns CDR1 ENHRY and CDR2 SYGVKD. The length of the CDR3 is 15 residues. V was trimmed by 2 bases and J by 3 bases, leaving 11 bases between them. CDR3 residues: CAISERGGVYNEQFF. The CDR3 DNA reads TGTGCCATCAGTGAGAGGGGGGGCGTCTACAATGAGCAGTTCTTC.

The chain employs TRBV7-7 and TRBJ2-3; 8 bases are shared with TRBD2. This CDR3 contains 18 residues. Looked up from germline, CDR1 is SSHAT and CDR2 is FNYEAQ (reference sequence). The trim removed 1 base at V and 4 bases at J, leaving 13 bases unmatched. Written as DNA, the CDR3 is TGTGCCAGCAGCTTAGGTACTGGCGGGGGGTTCACGCCAGATACGCAGTATTTT. Its protein product is CASSLGTGGGFTPDTQYF.

The rearrangement links TRBV19 to TRBJ1-5; D not certain. The CDR3 extends over 13 amino acids. The germline V gene has CDR1 LNHDA and CDR2 SQIVND (reference sequence). V was clipped by 1 base and J by 6 bases, with 7 bases between them. The CDR3 here is CASSIAEGQPQHF. DNA of the CDR3: TGTGCCAGTAGTATAGCTGAGGGTCAGCCCCAGCATTTT.

The CDR3 is CASSPSGHYTDTQYF. Here the CDR3 DNA reads TGTGCCAGCAGCCCGAGCGGTCACTACACAGATACGCAGTATTTT. The chain recombines TRBV11-2 with TRBJ2-3; D might be TRBD2 (5 bases). Trimming removed 5 bases from V and 2 bases from J, with 14 bases in between. The CDR3 covers 15 residues. Germline lookup yields CDR1 SGHAT and CDR2 FQNNGV.

V usage is TRBV5-1 and J usage is TRBJ2-5; 8 positions match TRBD2. Germline CDR1 reads SGHRS; CDR2 reads YFSETQ. The CDR3 sequence is 16 residues long. V gave up 2 bases and J gave up 1 base; unmatched junction bases: 7. CDR3 amino acids: CASSFRSGGLQETQYF. In nucleotides, the CDR3 is TGCGCCAGCAGCTTTAGAAGCGGGGGCCTCCAAGAGACCCAGTACTTC.

The CDR3 sequence is CASIDGPPGGKNIQYF. The CDR3 DNA is TGCGCCAGCATCGATGGGCCACCAGGGGGCAAAAACATTCAGTACTTC. The V gene is TRBV5-1, the J gene TRBJ2-4, with 7 nucleotides matching TRBD1. Germline CDR1 and CDR2: SGHRS and YFSETQ. The CDR3 runs to 16 residues. The ends lost 6 bases at V and 3 bases at J; junction bases unmatched: 12.

The chain links TRBV19 to TRBJ1-5; 7 nucleotides match TRBD1. Germline V gives CDR1 LNHDA, CDR2 SQIVND (reference sequence). After removal of 5 bases from V and 2 bases from J, the junction contained 12 bases not matched to a gene. The CDR3 runs to 17 residues. Here the CDR3 DNA reads TGTGCCAGTAGTCCACGTGGTGGACAGGTTGGCAATCAGCCCCAGCATTTT. Protein sequence: CASSPRGGQVGNQPQHF.

This clone occurred a few times. The chain couples TRBV9 to TRBJ2-5, with D possibly matching TRBD2 (6 bases). Germline CDR1 and CDR2: SGDLS and YYNGEE. This CDR3 is built from 15 residues. Trimming took off 3 bases at V and 0 bases at J, with 12 bases between the two ends. The CDR3 reads CASSALSGYQETQYF. DNA of the CDR3: TGTGCCAGCAGCGCCTTGAGCGGGTACCAAGAGACCCAGTACTTC.

The chain combines TRBV5-1 with TRBJ1-6; D remains unclear. Germline assignment: CDR1 SGHRS and CDR2 YFSETQ. Deletions cut 4 bases from V and 7 bases from J, with 12 bases between. CDR3 length equals 14 residues. For the CDR3, the DNA is TGCGCCAGCAGCCCGGACGGAAGAAATTCACCCCTCCACTTT. It encodes CASSPDGRNSPLHF.

This chain connects TRBV3-1 (or the pseudogene TRBV3-2) to TRBJ1-4, with D unclear. CDR3 length equals 15 residues. The ends were cut back, 1 base at V and 8 bases at J, with 14 bases in the middle. From germline, CDR1 is LGHDT and CDR2 YNNKEL (reference sequence). CDR3 in amino acids: CASSQVSRSGEKLFF. CDR3 coding DNA: TGTGCCAGCAGCCAAGTGAGCAGGTCGGGGGAAAAACTGTTTTTT.

The chain has TRBV7-2 and TRBJ1-4; 8 nucleotides line up with TRBD1. The V segment lost 5 bases and the J segment 11 bases; nucleotides outside the gene matches: 7. Germline V gene data show CDR1 as SGHTA and CDR2 as FQGNSA. This CDR3 comprises 13 residues. This chain's CDR3 is CASSRTQGAKLFF. The DNA for the CDR3 is TGTGCCAGCAGCCGCACGCAGGGGGCGAAACTGTTTTTT.

This chain connects TRBV9 to TRBJ2-1; 8 bases fit TRBD2. The junction had 4 bases not matched to a gene; V was cut back by 1 base and J by 4 bases. Germline CDR1 SGDLS, CDR2 YYNGEE. The CDR3 covers 15 residues. The CDR3 region has the DNA TGTGCCAGCAGCGTATCAAGCGGGGGTTACAATGAGCAGTTCTTC. Translated, it gives CASSVSSGGYNEQFF. Variable domain in full (rest from reference TRBV9 and TRBJ2-1): DSGVTQTPKHLITATGQRVTLRCSPRSGDLSVYWYQQSLDQGLQFLIQYYNGEERAKGNILERFSAQQFPDLHSELNLSSLELGDSALYFCASSVSSGGYNEQFFGPGTRLTVL.

On this clone itself: This CDR3 is also generated by other DNA sequences in the sample. The chain combines TRBV27 with TRBJ2-3, with D tentatively TRBD2 (6 bases). Germline CDR1 and CDR2: MNHEY and SMNVEV (reference sequence). The CDR3 runs to 14 residues. The V gene lost 5 bases and the J gene lost 1 base, with 10 bases spanning the gap. The CDR3: CASSTRGRTDTQYF. The CDR3 region has the DNA TGTGCCAGCAGTACGCGGGGTCGCACAGATACGCAGTATTTT.

The J gene is TRBJ2-6, the V gene TRBV5-6, with D unclear. The CDR3 covers 16 residues. Germline V gene sequence: CDR1 SGHDT, CDR2 YYEEEE. Trimming shortened V by 0 bases and J by 1 base, and 8 bases separated the two germline ends. The CDR3 coding sequence is TGTGCCAGCAGCTTGGACCGTACTTCTGGGGCCAACGTCCTGACTTTC. It specifies CASSLDRTSGANVLTF.

This chain links TRBV7-2 with TRBJ1-2; D unresolved. The CDR3 length is 12 residues. Per germline, CDR1 SGHTA and CDR2 FQGNSA. V lost 5 bases and J lost 6, with 10 bases in between. The CDR3 is CASSRERDGYTF. In DNA form, the CDR3 reads TGTGCCAGCAGCCGGGAAAGGGATGGCTACACCTTC.

This clone showed up just once. This chain connects TRBV6-5 to TRBJ1-1; 7 nucleotides agree with TRBD1. The germline V gene encodes CDR1 MNHEY and CDR2 SVGAGI. The CDR3 sequence is 13 residues long. With 4 bases clipped from V and 4 bases from J, the junction kept 3 bases outside the gene matches. The CDR3 bases are TGTGCCAGCAGTTCCGACAGGGTCACTGAAGCTTTCTTT. It encodes CASSSDRVTEAFF.

V and J are TRBV10-3 and TRBJ2-1; no clear D gene. The CDR3 has 13 residues. Trimming removed 3 bases from V and 4 bases from J, with 7 bases in between. Germline loops: CDR1 ENHRY, CDR2 SYGVKD. Here the CDR3 DNA reads TGTGCCATCAGTGAATGGCATTACAATGAGCAGTTCTTC. This encodes CAISEWHYNEQFF.

The chain uses TRBV14 and TRBJ1-5, with D uncertain. The ends were cut back, 0 bases at V and 3 bases at J, with 12 bases in the middle. Germline CDR1 SGHDN, CDR2 FVKESK. This CDR3 contains 16 residues. CDR3 bases: TGTGCCAGCAGCCAAGACTGGCTCTGGTACAATCAGCCCCAGCATTTT. Residues: CASSQDWLWYNQPQHF.

The V call is TRBV5-1, the J call TRBJ2-2, with 8 nucleotides matching TRBD2. The CDR3 has 15 residues. V lost 6 bases, J lost 3 bases, and 7 bases stayed unmatched. From germline, CDR1 is SGHRS and CDR2 YFSETQ. CDR3 loop: CASTSGGDHTGELFF. The DNA for the CDR3 is TGCGCCAGCACCTCGGGGGGGGACCACACCGGGGAGCTGTTTTTT.

The chain recombines TRBV11-3 with TRBJ2-3; a possible D gene is TRBD1 (6 bases). Germline loops: CDR1 SGHNT, CDR2 YENEEA. The CDR3 covers 13 residues. V shed 4 bases and J shed 3 bases, with 8 bases lying between them. CDR3 sequence reads: CASSWTATDTQYF. CDR3 nucleotide sequence: TGTGCCAGCAGCTGGACAGCAACAGATACGCAGTATTTT.

The chain employs TRBV10-1 and TRBJ2-2; unclear D gene. Trimming removed 0 bases at V and 1 base at J, with 3 bases between. The CDR3 spans 14 residues. CDR1 WNHNN and CDR2 SYGVQD come from the germline V gene (reference sequence). This chain's CDR3 is CASSESWNTGELFF. The CDR3 DNA follows: TGCGCCAGCAGTGAGTCGTGGAACACCGGGGAGCTGTTTTTT.

J is TRBJ1-4 and V is TRBV5-4; a weak D match, TRBD1 (5 bases). V was cut by 4 bases and J by 6 bases, with 16 bases left in between. The CDR3 consists of 15 residues. CDR1 and CDR2 from the germline V gene are SGHNT and YYREEE (reference sequence). CDR3 loop: CASSPEWGDDEKLFF. CDR3 DNA: TGTGCCAGCAGCCCGGAGTGGGGGGACGATGAAAAACTGTTTTTT.

This chain connects TRBV3-1 (or the pseudogene TRBV3-2) to TRBJ2-5; perhaps D is TRBD1 or TRBD2 (5 bases each). This CDR3 is built from 13 residues. V shed 4 bases and J shed 2 bases, with 8 bases lying between them. Germline lookup yields CDR1 LGHDT and CDR2 YNNKEL (reference sequence). This chain's CDR3 is CASSRGRQETQYF. CDR3 nucleotide sequence: TGTGCCAGCAGCCGGGGGAGACAAGAGACCCAGTACTTC.

J is TRBJ2-3 and V is TRBV18; D is ambiguous. From germline, CDR1 is KGHSH and CDR2 LQKENI. Trimming took off 3 bases at V and 1 base at J, with 14 bases between the two ends. CDR3 length: 16 amino acids. The CDR3 DNA sequence: TGTGCCAGCTCACCTTCTAAAGGTAGGGGCACAGATACGCAGTATTTT. This sequence encodes CASSPSKGRGTDTQYF.

This clone showed up just once. This chain joins TRBV14 and TRBJ2-2; 12 bases line up with TRBD2. CDR1 SGHDN and CDR2 FVKESK come from the germline V gene. CDR3 length: 18 amino acids. J lost 3 bases, V lost 0 bases, and 5 bases had no gene match. The CDR3 sequence is CASSQDRTSGTYTGELFF. In DNA, the CDR3 is TGTGCCAGCAGCCAAGATAGGACTAGCGGGACCTACACCGGGGAGCTGTTTTTT. The complete variable domain, with remaining parts taken from reference TRBV14 and TRBJ2-2, reads EAGVTQFPSHSVIEKGQTVTLRCDPISGHDNLYWYRRVMGKEIKFLLHFVKESKQDESGMPNNRFLAERTGGTYSTLKVQPAELEDSGVYFCASSQDRTSGTYTGELFFGEGSRLTVL.

This clone was seen just once. The chain links TRBV27 to TRBJ1-1, with D perhaps TRBD1 (6 bases). Trimming stripped 3 bases from V and 0 bases from J, with 14 bases between. The CDR3 runs 16 residues. CDR1 and CDR2 (germline): MNHEY, SMNVEV (reference sequence). The DNA for the CDR3 is TGTGCCAGCAGTTTGGTGCGGGGGGCTGTGAACACTGAAGCTTTCTTT. It yields the protein CASSLVRGAVNTEAFF.